The clone carrying this T cell receptor beta chain was seen repeatedly, ten times or more. TCRdb ran MiXCR on the RT-PCR reads and lists one entry per CDR3 protein. The table has 500,000 to 550,000 distinct CDR3 sequences, 6.5% to 8% seen once. This sample is drawn from a study of response to subunit inactivated influenza vaccine. Deletions cut 7 bases from V and 4 bases from J, with 16 bases between. CDR3 size: 13 residues. Per the germline V gene, CDR1 is SQVTM and CDR2 is ANQGSEA. The chain joins TRBV29-1 to TRBJ2-5; tentatively, D is TRBD1 (5 bases). This sequence originates from a man between 50 and 69 years old who received an inactivated influenza vaccine. The material sequenced was PBMCs from blood, taken about 23 months after vaccination. CDR3 DNA sequence: TGCAGCGCCGACCTAGACAGTACAGAGACCCAGTACTTC. Amino acid sequence: CSADLDSTETQYF.